This record concerns one TCR beta chain sequence. These data belong to a study of blood T cell repertoires in COVID-19. Looking at the study overall: The samples span acute and convalescent COVID-19 from the United States, Italy and Spain.

This CDR3 spans 12 amino acids. This table comes from immunoSEQ multiplex PCR, and its TCRdb copy is limited to in-frame clones, with some not included. Of about 220,000 clones in the sample, around 82% were seen once. The TCR comes from a woman aged 80 or over with acute or convalescent COVID-19. This chain joins TRBV21-1 and TRBJ1-1; the table's D call of TRBD1 was not tested on the DNA. TRBV21-1 is deemed a pseudogene. The sample was peripheral blood. CDR3 protein: CASKGANTEAFF. CDR3 sequence (DNA): TGTGCCTCAAAAGGGGCGAACACTGAAGCTTTCTTT.